Given below is one T cell receptor (beta chain) in context. What antigen it recognizes has not been identified. The record has no base qualities; no much larger clone is one base away. This sample was taken from a study of cytomegalovirus exposure and HLA in healthy donors (dated by TCRdb to about 2017). Background on the whole study: In an earlier analysis of 587 of the donors, about 260 Gb of sequence data and just under 120 million unique TCR beta sequences from about 180 million T cells were reported. About 320 gigabases of sequencing data and 70 million to 85 million unique TCR sequences were included in an early release covering several hundred HLA-typed donors. Of the 398 genotyped donors, roughly 76% were placed in the genetic ancestry cluster associated with self-reported Caucasian donors. The aim of the study was to test whether cataloging public T cell receptors could identify signatures of past pathogen exposure. The study used immunosequencing to profile the T cell repertoires of 666 subjects and linked those repertoires to cytomegalovirus serostatus. Besides the first cohort of roughly 640 subjects, a separate validation cohort made up of roughly 120 different subjects was used. The study combined high-throughput TCR immunosequencing, statistical association of individual TCRs with disease status, and machine learning to predict cytomegalovirus infection status. A later analysis re-examined previously published TCR beta repertoires from roughly 720 donors and added high-resolution HLA genotyping to investigate patterns of TCR occurrence. The later analysis used no new phenotypic data to find candidate immune exposures, relying instead on TCR beta sequences and their occurrence across donors. To decide whether each TCR beta V gene segment behaved as functional or pseudogenic, an earlier analysis of approximately 600 of the donors relied on high-throughput TCR beta sequencing. Alongside the repertoire data, information on donor age, sex, ethnicity and CMV serostatus was compiled. A later genetic analysis took genome-wide SNP genotypes for 398 of the 666 donors and used that subset as a discovery cohort. All discovery cohort repertoires had been generated using a single sequencing platform. Both class I and class II loci were covered by HLA typing, at four-digit resolution. Typing coverage differed by locus: A, B, C, DRB1 and DQB1 were typed in roughly 629-630 donors, DQA1 in about 500, DPA1 in nearly 610, and DPB1 in 472. Roughly 5 DR-DQ haplotypes were handled as single units for association and clustering, since linkage in the cohort was strong. Among some 410 genotyped donors of the cohort, an average of around 250,000 unique TCR beta nucleotide sequences was sequenced per donor, of which about 18% were non-productive.

The cohort was made up of 500 to 850 healthy bone marrow donors. At the time of sampling, every cohort member was nominally healthy, though immune exposures that went unrecorded were likely present. The donor was CMV seropositive and was included in the group of almost 300 seropositive cohort members. Every donor gave a peripheral blood sample, and the peripheral blood mononuclear cells from that sample were used for TCR beta sequencing. Genomic DNA extraction from the blood cell samples was performed with the Qiagen DNeasy Blood Extraction Kit. Libraries were prepared through the immunoSEQ multiplex PCR assay. A mixture of 60 forward primers for TCR Vbeta segments and 13 reverse primers for TCR Jbeta segments was used in the multiplex PCR. A multiplex PCR assay on genomic DNA amplified the CDR3 region of rearranged TCR beta genes. The amplified TCR beta libraries were sequenced on the Illumina HiSeq System as 87-base-pair reads. The authors' pipeline ran thus. A later analysis tallied 75 million to 95 million unique TCR beta chains across the 666 repertoires, and around 9.9 million of those chains were shared by two or more donors. Raw reads were error-corrected and collapsed into unique sequences by a nearest-neighbor algorithm in which closely related sequences were merged to remove PCR and sequencing errors. To assign V, D and J gene segments, CDR3 sequences were aligned to IMGT reference sequences. Each retained sequence needed at least a six-nucleotide match to both a V gene segment and a J gene segment. A rearrangement counted as productive if the CDR3 had no stop codons and remained in frame with V and J, and every other rearrangement counted as non-productive. CDR3 was defined according to IMGT convention as the region running from the second conserved V-encoded cysteine to the conserved J-encoded phenylalanine. Sequences without an unambiguous match to a single V gene segment were excluded from the earlier analysis of about 630 of the donors. An earlier analysis of several hundred of the donors called V segments functional above 56.7% productive rearrangements and segregating when the between-donor standard deviation exceeded 5%. A statistical classification framework was developed to diagnose cytomegalovirus status using the catalog of TCR beta chain sequences. A later analysis assigned V and J genes by comparing TCR nucleotide sequences with IMGT/GENE-DB human TR gene sequences. In a later analysis, CDR3 sequences and most-parsimonious VDJ recombination scenarios were assigned using the TCRdist pipeline. A later analysis defined each TCR beta chain by its CDR3 amino acid sequence plus V-gene family, and excluded reads lacking a unique V-gene family. As a way to deal with suspected cross-contamination and a sequencing artifact, a later analysis dropped 450 to 600 nucleotide sequences that were highly shared and had low generation probability. In a later analysis, a clonal expansion index for each public chain was calculated from normalized within-repertoire ranks of inferred template counts. A later analysis computed generation probabilities with a VDJ recombination model fitted to out-of-frame rearrangements, and checked the results against IGoR. Hypergeometric tests were used in a later analysis to score TCR-TCR, TCR-HLA and TCR-CMV co-occurrence, with a repertoire-size bias correction applied to the TCR pairs. A later analysis estimated false discovery rates by permuting HLA or CMV assignments 20 times. A later analysis grouped co-occurring TCRs with DBSCAN, adding TCRdist sequence similarity when clustering within HLA-allele-positive subsets. Repertoires with fewer than 30,000 or more than 120,000 public chains, plus five repertoires with anomalous nucleotide sharing, were excluded from co-occurrence clustering. TCRdb took over this immuneACCESS table, retaining in-frame rearrangements with V and J assigned. Such tables are incomplete; in checked studies, under half of the missing clones stem from an unresolved V gene, and the remainder is unexplained. D and trimming were read from the DNA, whereas the V and J calls and clone size are those reported in that table. The sample data list 110,000 to 150,000 clones, and around two thirds of these were observed just once. Roughly 2% of the sample goes to the ten largest clones.

The study at large found these results: Linkage disequilibrium might explain the correlated functional status among segregating V segments, but an unknown experimental factor could not be ruled out. A later analysis found that HLA-associated TCR beta chains were more clonally expanded and had lower generation probabilities than equally common non-associated chains. According to a later analysis, TCR association rates differed among HLA loci, with DRB1 alleles showing the most associated TCRs and HLA-C alleles showing the fewest. A later analysis found that most CMV-associated TCR beta chains appeared HLA-restricted, with HLA associations seemingly driven largely by CMV exposure. Because HLA typing was missing for some donors at each locus, association tests included only the typed subset. According to a later genetic analysis, donors in an Asian-associated ancestry cluster had fewer N-insertions in productive TCRs than the approximately 630-donor mean. A total of 150 or so TCR beta chains were listed by the study as associated with cytomegalovirus. Some 16 rarely observed V segments, including chromosome 9 orphons, were excluded from the earlier analysis of approximately 500 of the donors because counts were too low. In both the original and validation cohorts, the classifier was reported to diagnose cytomegalovirus status with high specificity and sensitivity. The cohort was sequenced for TCR beta chains only, and without alpha or paired-chain data the features that could be detected were limited. Some IMGT-functional V segments, including TRBV6-2 and TRBV6-3, could not be told apart with the 87-base-pair reads, so those segments were excluded. A further reported finding was that TCR beta sequences accurately predicted the HLA-A and HLA-B alleles for most subjects in the first cohort. Assigning TCR associations to individual alleles was difficult when HLA alleles, especially DR and DQ, strongly co-occurred. CMV serostatus was the only immune exposure information available for the cohort. Specific HLA alleles were associated with over 15,000 TCR beta sequences at a false discovery rate of 0.05 in a later analysis. In vitro tests confirmed that three of the cytomegalovirus-associated TCR beta chains recognize cytomegalovirus antigens. The presence/absence analyses assumed that sequencing depth was roughly uniform across donors, and that assumption may not be true. The sequencing pipeline was judged likely to have produced a cluster of highly shared sequence variants as a technical artifact. A later analysis reported that several top co-occurrence clusters appeared linked to parvovirus B19, influenza, CMV and Epstein-Barr virus. According to the authors, the approach could potentially be generalized to other disease states and immunological phenotypes. An association between a missense DCLRE1C variant and V-gene and J-gene trimming of TCR beta chains was found in a later genetic analysis and replicated in an independent cohort. Most TCR sequences were seen in very few donors, while some public TCRs were found in many individuals. In an earlier analysis of approximately 600 of the donors, most TCR beta V segments were observed in productive rearrangements about 90% or about 30% of the time, broadly matching IMGT annotations.

The germline V gene supplies CDR1 MRHNA and CDR2 SNTAGT. Trimming takes 8 bases off V and 4 bases off J; junction bases not matched to a gene: 2. The CDR3 spans 12 residues, from the cysteine through the phenylalanine. Solely the CDR3 DNA is kept, with 36 bases framed from the first base. The chain joins TRBV6-4 to TRBJ1-2; a stretch of 9 junction bases matches TRBD1. Sequencing was performed on PBMCs. This clonotype was obtained from a woman between 55 and 75 years old in good health and CMV-seropositive. The DNA is TGTGCCAGCGACAGGGGGATCTATGGCTACACCTTC. It is translated as CASDRGIYGYTF.